Below are 4 T cell receptor beta chains sequenced from a single sample in a study of T cells in Graves' hyperthyroidism and ophthalmopathy. What was amplified from RNA transcripts were TCR beta CDR3 regions. The HTBI primer set was used in a first-round RT-PCR of the TCR CDR3. TCRdb re-derived calls from the multiplex PCR reads in MiXCR, one entry per CDR3 protein. The sample holds under 650,000 distinct CDR3 sequences, 16% seen once. Sequencing was performed on blood. The source of these receptors is a young woman with Graves' hyperthyroidism.

CDR3 in DNA: TGTGCCAGCAGTTACTCGCTCTCTGGTAATGAAAAACTGTTTTTT. It is translated as CASSYSLSGNEKLFF. The rearrangement joins TRBV6-5 to TRBJ1-4; no reliable D call. Germline V gives CDR1 MNHEY, CDR2 SVGAGI. This CDR3 contains 15 residues. V was trimmed by 0 bases and J by 4 bases, leaving 9 bases between them.

Points on this clonotype: This may stem from a read error, because a much larger clone lies one nucleotide away. The chain combines TRBV11-2 with TRBJ2-1; 10 positions agree with TRBD2. CDR1 and CDR2 (germline): SGHAT, FQNNGV. V was clipped by 1 base and J by 10 bases; unmatched bases: 7. This CDR3 has 15 residues. CDR3 amino acids: CASSLGGLAVDEQFF. CDR3 DNA: TGTGCCAGCAGCTTAGGAGGACTAGCGGTCGACGAGCAGTTCTTC.

This clonotype came up many times. This chain joins TRBV6-5 and TRBJ2-7; maybe TRBD1 (6 bases). The CDR3 totals 16 residues. V lost 0 bases, J lost 6 bases, and 18 bases lay in between. Germline values: CDR1 MNHEY, CDR2 SVGAGI. For the CDR3, the DNA is TGTGCCAGCAGTTACTCGGTGGCAGGGGTACTGGGCGAGCAGTACTTC. Encoded protein: CASSYSVAGVLGEQYF.

This clonotype has only a few counts. The gene calls are TRBV7-9 and TRBJ1-1; no clear D gene. Germline CDR1 is SEHNR and CDR2 is FQNEAQ (reference sequence). The germline V and J ends were trimmed by 1 base and 8 bases, with 14 bases remaining between them. The CDR3 runs to 14 residues. Here the CDR3 DNA reads TGTGCCAGCAGCTTAGTAGGAGGGAGCGTGGAAGCTTTCTTT. As protein: CASSLVGGSVEAFF. The whole variable domain, remainder taken from reference TRBV7-9 and TRBJ1-1, is DTGVSQNPRHKITKRGQNVTFRCDPISEHNRLYWYRQTLGQGPEFLTYFQNEAQLEKSRLLSDRFSAERPKGSFSTLEIQRTEQGDSAMYLCASSLVGGSVEAFFGQGTRLTVV.